The 16 T cell receptor beta chains listed next were all sequenced from one sample in a study of T cell responses to AZD1222 COVID-19 vaccine (dated by TCRdb to about 2021). Explained via the paper, the time point label denotes: about 28 days (+/-7) after the second vaccine dose. The label giving this sample's treatment or condition can be read as: meningococcal conjugate vaccine given as trial control. The library relied on the immunoSEQ multiplex PCR assay. In TCRdb, the immuneACCESS table is reduced to in-frame sequences with V and J assigned. These tables do not hold every clone; where another copy was compared, an unresolved V gene accounts for under half, and the others remain unexplained. In all, the sample holds 150,000 to 200,000 clones, and roughly 91% of those were seen once. The ten largest clones capture approximately 0.98% of the sample. Sequenced here: peripheral blood, sampled 28 days after the second dose of the MenACWY control vaccine. All receptors come from an adult who received the MenACWY meningococcal vaccine as a control.

The chain links TRBV15 to TRBJ1-5, with a possible D match to TRBD1 (5 bases). Germline V CDR1 and CDR2: LNHNV, YYDKDF (reference sequence). The germline V and J ends were trimmed by 4 bases and 9 bases, with 13 bases remaining between them. The CDR3 has 13 amino acids. The chain's CDR3 is CATSIDRLGPQHF. The DNA of the CDR3 is TGTGCCACCAGCATCGACAGACTTGGGCCCCAGCATTTT.

The chain is built from TRBV13 and TRBJ2-1; a possible D gene is TRBD1 (5 bases). This CDR3 is 18 amino acids long. Trimming removed 5 bases at V and 7 bases at J, with 27 bases between. The germline CDR1 and CDR2 sequences are PRHDT and FYEKMQ (reference sequence). The CDR3 protein is CASSPKLGLRGPGNEQFF. The CDR3 DNA follows: TGTGCCAGCAGCCCAAAACTCGGGCTAAGGGGTCCCGGGAATGAGCAGTTCTTC.

The chain couples TRBV3-1 (or the pseudogene TRBV3-2) to TRBJ1-6; 9 positions agree with TRBD1. The CDR3 consists of 15 residues. V shed 5 bases, J shed 9 bases, and the junction held 8 bases outside the gene matches. Germline CDR1 is LGHDT and CDR2 is YNNKEL (reference sequence). Here the CDR3 DNA reads TGTGCCAGCAGCAGGGCGGGACAGGGTAGTTCACCCCTCCACTTT. Its protein product is CASSRAGQGSSPLHF.

This CDR3 is CASSKGKHGTDTQYF. The CDR3 DNA reads TGTGCCAGTAGTAAAGGGAAACACGGTACAGATACGCAGTATTTT. This sequence joins TRBV19 and TRBJ2-3; D remains unclear. V lost 4 bases to trimming and J lost 3 bases, with 14 bases between them. Germline CDR1 LNHDA, CDR2 SQIVND (reference sequence). The CDR3 runs 15 residues. Together with reference TRBV19 and TRBJ2-3, the CDR3 gives the full variable domain: DGGITQSPKYLFRKEGQNVTLSCEQNLNHDAMYWYRQDPGQGLRLIYYSQIVNDFQKGDIAEGYSVSREKKESFPLTVTSAQKNPTAFYLCASSKGKHGTDTQYFGPGTRLTVL.

This chain joins TRBV3-1 (or the pseudogene TRBV3-2) and TRBJ1-6; 7 bases align to TRBD1. Germline CDR1 LGHDT, CDR2 YNNKEL (reference sequence). V shed 4 bases and J 10 bases; nucleotides not matched to a gene: 10. This CDR3 is built from 15 residues. Written as DNA, the CDR3 is TGTGCCAGCAGCCGCTCGACAGGGCAGAACTCACCCCTCCACTTT. Translating gives CASSRSTGQNSPLHF.

The V gene is TRBV7-2, the J gene TRBJ1-4; 9 positions agree with TRBD1. Germline V gives CDR1 SGHTA, CDR2 FQGNSA. The CDR3 extends over 15 amino acids. V was pared by 5 bases and J by 8 bases, with 9 bases of the junction left unmatched. CDR3: CASSPWGTGNEKLFF. DNA of the CDR3: TGTGCCAGCAGCCCCTGGGGGACAGGGAACGAAAAACTGTTTTTT.

The V gene is TRBV4-3, the J gene TRBJ2-3, with 7 nucleotides matching TRBD1. Germline lookup yields CDR1 LGHNA and CDR2 YSLEER. The CDR3 spans 17 residues. Trimming at V came to 0 bases and at J to 4 bases, leaving 10 bases not matched to a gene. The CDR3 reads CASSQDWGRGRADTQYF. CDR3 bases: TGCGCCAGCAGCCAAGACTGGGGAAGGGGGCGGGCAGATACGCAGTATTTT.

The rearrangement uses TRBV5-1 and TRBJ2-5, with D hard to call. This CDR3 is 13 amino acids long. Between the trimmed V and J ends, which lost 0 bases and 2 bases, there was a span of 5 bases. CDR1 and CDR2 from the germline V gene are SGHRS and YFSETQ. CDR3 sequence: CASSLGQQETQYF. CDR3 nucleotide sequence: TGCGCCAGCAGCTTGGGTCAGCAAGAGACCCAGTACTTC.

This chain joins TRBV5-1 and TRBJ1-3; D not resolved. V was shortened by 4 bases and J by 1 base, with 9 bases between the two germline ends. The CDR3 totals 14 residues. Germline CDR1 reads SGHRS; CDR2 reads YFSETQ. As DNA, the CDR3 is TGCGCCAGCAGCCCCACGCTATCTGGAAACACCATATATTTT. Translation: CASSPTLSGNTIYF.

This sequence joins TRBV5-1 and TRBJ2-5; 10 bases line up with TRBD2. Germline CDR1 is SGHRS and CDR2 is YFSETQ. This CDR3 is 18 amino acids long. V shed 4 bases and J 1 base; nucleotides not matched to a gene: 13. CDR3 sequence reads: CASSTRPTSGAPQETQYF. In DNA, the CDR3 is TGCGCCAGCAGCACCCGACCAACTAGCGGGGCTCCCCAAGAGACCCAGTACTTC.

This clone has only one observation. The chain is built from TRBV5-4 and TRBJ1-1, with 10 bases that match TRBD1. The CDR3 is 14 amino acids. V was pared by 3 bases and J by 5 bases, with 4 bases of the junction left unmatched. Germline CDR1 and CDR2: SGHNT and YYREEE (reference sequence). The CDR3 sequence: CASSWTGGKTEAFF. CDR3 DNA: TGTGCCAGCAGCTGGACAGGGGGAAAGACTGAAGCTTTCTTT. Combining the CDR3 with reference TRBV5-4 and TRBJ1-1 gives the whole variable domain ETGVTQSPTHLIKTRGQQVTLRCSSQSGHNTVSWYQQALGQGPQFIFQYYREEENGRGNFPPRFSGLQFPNYSSELNVNALELDDSALYLCASSWTGGKTEAFFGQGTRLTVV.

The chain recombines TRBV7-2 with TRBJ2-7, with 9 bases matching TRBD1. CDR3 size: 14 residues. J lost 0 bases, V lost 5 bases, and 2 bases had no gene match. Germline assignment: CDR1 SGHTA and CDR2 FQGNSA. The CDR3 spells CASSTGQGSYEQYF. CDR3 in DNA: TGTGCCAGCAGCACGGGACAGGGCTCCTACGAGCAGTACTTC.

The chain uses TRBV6-2 or TRBV6-3 and TRBJ2-1; no clear D gene. Germline values: CDR1 MNHEY, CDR2 SVGEGT. The germline V and J ends were trimmed by 2 bases and 7 bases, with 6 bases remaining between them. The CDR3 consists of 12 residues. The CDR3 DNA reads as TGTGCCAGCAGTTACCCCGCGAATGAGCAGTTCTTC. Translating gives CASSYPANEQFF.

The count of this clone is one. The CDR3 loop reads CASSLVRAPTEAFF. CDR3 sequence (DNA): TGTGCCAGCAGCTTAGTCAGGGCCCCCACTGAAGCTTTCTTT. The J gene is TRBJ1-1, the V gene TRBV7-2; D may be TRBD1 (5 bases). V was cut by 1 base and J by 4 bases, with 10 bases left in between. The CDR3 is made up of 14 amino acids. Germline V CDR1 and CDR2: SGHTA, FQGNSA.

This clone occurred once. This rearrangement joins TRBV5-1 to TRBJ1-2; 7 positions match TRBD1. This CDR3 has 12 residues. The V segment lost 4 bases and the J segment 8 bases; nucleotides outside the gene matches: 5. Germline values: CDR1 SGHRS, CDR2 YFSETQ. The CDR3 DNA reads as TGCGCCAGCAGCCCTCAGGGGGACGGCTACACCTTC. Amino acid sequence: CASSPQGDGYTF.

This clone was detected only a few times. The DNA is left out, because the CDR3 cannot be placed on it with certainty; the CDR3 is given as TCRdb lists it. V is TRBV7-2 and J is TRBJ1-4; the table's D call, TRBD1, was not checked against the DNA. Both ends counted, the CDR3 spans 16 residues. Germline CDR1 SGHTA, CDR2 FQGNSA. CDR3 sequence: CASSFLWKGLDEKLFF.